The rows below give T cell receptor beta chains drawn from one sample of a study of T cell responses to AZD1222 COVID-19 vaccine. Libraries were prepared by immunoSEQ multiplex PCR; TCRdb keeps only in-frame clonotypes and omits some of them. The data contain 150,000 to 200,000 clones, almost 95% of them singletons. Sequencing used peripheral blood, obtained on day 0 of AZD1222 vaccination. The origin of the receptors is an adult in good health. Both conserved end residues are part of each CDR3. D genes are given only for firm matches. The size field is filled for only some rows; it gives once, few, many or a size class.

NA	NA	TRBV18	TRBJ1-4	CASSPPPRLGSRNEKLFF	TGTGCCAGCTCACCGCCACCTCGGCTAGGGTCAAGAAATGAAAAACTGTTTTTT
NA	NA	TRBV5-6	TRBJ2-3	CASSLVSDTQYF	TGTGCCAGCAGCTTGGTTTCAGATACGCAGTATTTT
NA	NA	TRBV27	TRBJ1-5	CASSPNYNQPQHF	TGTGCCAGCAGTCCTAACTACAATCAGCCCCAGCATTTT
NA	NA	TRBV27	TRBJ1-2	CASSPPGNYGYTF	TGTGCCAGCAGTCCTCCGGGGAACTATGGCTACACCTTC
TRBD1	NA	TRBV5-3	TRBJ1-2	CARSGDRGLGGYTF	TGTGCCAGAAGCGGCGACAGGGGGCTCGGTGGCTACACCTTC
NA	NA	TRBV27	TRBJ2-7	CASSSQGRFSEQYF	TGTGCCAGCAGTTCACAAGGGCGATTCTCCGAGCAGTACTTC
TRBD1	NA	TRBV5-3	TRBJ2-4	CARSKPDRAKNIQYF	TGTGCCAGAAGCAAACCCGACAGGGCTAAAAACATTCAGTACTTC
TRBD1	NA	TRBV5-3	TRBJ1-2	CARSKPRQGQNGYTF	TGTGCCAGAAGCAAACCTCGACAGGGCCAGAATGGCTACACCTTC
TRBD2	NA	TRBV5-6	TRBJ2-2	CASSRASGRVTGELFF	TGTGCCAGCAGCCGGGCTAGCGGGAGGGTCACCGGGGAGCTGTTTTTT
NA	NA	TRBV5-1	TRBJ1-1	CASSTKTGNTEAFF	TGCGCCAGCAGCACCAAAACAGGGAACACTGAAGCTTTCTTT
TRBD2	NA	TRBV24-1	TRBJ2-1	CATSDFGSGRTNEQFF	TGTGCCACCAGTGATTTTGGCAGCGGGAGGACCAATGAGCAGTTCTTC
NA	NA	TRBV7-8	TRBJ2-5	CASSLRQAPQETQYF	TGTGCCAGCAGCTTGCGACAGGCCCCACAAGAGACCCAGTACTTC
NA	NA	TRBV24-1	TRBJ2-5	CATSGGSGPPLETQYF	TGTGCCACCAGTGGGGGTAGCGGACCTCCCTTAGAGACCCAGTACTTC
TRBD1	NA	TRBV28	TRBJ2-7	CASSSLRQGPLDYEQYF	TGTGCCAGCAGTTCCCTTCGACAGGGGCCCCTTGACTACGAGCAGTACTTC
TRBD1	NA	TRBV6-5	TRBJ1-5	CASTRAGGNQPQHF	TGTGCCAGCACCCGGGCAGGGGGTAATCAGCCCCAGCATTTT
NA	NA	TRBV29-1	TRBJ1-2	CSVLITGMANYGYTF	TGCAGCGTTCTAATTACAGGGATGGCTAACTATGGCTACACCTTC
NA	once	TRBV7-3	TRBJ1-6	CASSFDRASPLHF	TGTGCCAGCAGCTTTGATAGGGCTTCACCCCTCCACTTT
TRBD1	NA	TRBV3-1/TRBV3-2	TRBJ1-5	CASSQDPGGRQPQHF	TGTGCCAGCAGCCAAGACCCAGGGGGAAGGCAGCCCCAGCATTTT
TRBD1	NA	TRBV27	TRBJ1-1	CASSTRTGMNTEAFF	TGTGCCAGCAGTACGCGGACAGGGATGAACACTGAAGCTTTCTTT
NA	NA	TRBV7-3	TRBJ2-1	CASSWDPYNEQFF	TGTGCCAGCAGCTGGGACCCTTACAATGAGCAGTTCTTC
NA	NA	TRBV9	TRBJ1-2	CASSVGGLDKGYTF	TGTGCCAGCAGCGTAGGAGGCCTAGATAAGGGCTACACCTTC
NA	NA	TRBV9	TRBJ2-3	CASSPRKGLTDTQYF	TGTGCCAGCAGCCCAAGAAAAGGACTCACGGATACGCAGTATTTT
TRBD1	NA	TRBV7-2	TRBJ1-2	CASSSSRDRVAGYTF	TGTGCCAGCAGTTCCAGTAGGGACAGGGTGGCTGGCTACACCTTC
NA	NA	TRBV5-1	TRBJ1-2	CASSSQTGGYTF	TGCGCCAGCAGCTCCCAGACCGGCGGCTACACCTTC
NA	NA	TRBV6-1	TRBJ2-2	CASSEEGSGELFF	TGTGCCAGCAGTGAAGAGGGCTCCGGGGAGCTGTTTTTT
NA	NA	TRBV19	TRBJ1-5	CASSTRVVGISNQPQHF	TGTGCCAGTAGCACCCGGGTAGTGGGGATTAGCAATCAGCCCCAGCATTTT
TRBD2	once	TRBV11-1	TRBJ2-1	CASSLRTSGRSYEQFF	TGTGCCAGCAGCCTGAGGACTAGCGGGAGGAGTTATGAGCAGTTCTTC
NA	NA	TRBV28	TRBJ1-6	CASSPDNSPLHF	TGTGCCAGCAGCCCTGATAATTCACCCCTCCACTTT
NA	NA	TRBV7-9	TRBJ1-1	CASFRQQNTEAFF	TGTGCCAGCTTTCGACAGCAGAACACTGAAGCTTTCTTT
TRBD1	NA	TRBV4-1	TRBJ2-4	CASSQDSQGASKNIQYF	TGCGCCAGCAGCCAAGATTCCCAGGGGGCGTCCAAAAACATTCAGTACTTC
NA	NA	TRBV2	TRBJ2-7	CASSENGNREYF	TGTGCCAGCAGTGAAAATGGTAACAGAGAGTACTTC
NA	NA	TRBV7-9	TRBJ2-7	CASSLAMESEQYF	TGTGCCAGCAGCTTAGCTATGGAGTCCGAGCAGTACTTC
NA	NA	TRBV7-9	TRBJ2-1	CASSSGIGSRTRGHNEQFF	TGTGCCAGCAGCTCAGGAATCGGGAGCCGGACCCGGGGGCACAATGAGCAGTTCTTC
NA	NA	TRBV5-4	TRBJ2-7	CASSAGPFSYEQYF	TGTGCCAGCAGCGCCGGGCCCTTCTCCTACGAGCAGTACTTC
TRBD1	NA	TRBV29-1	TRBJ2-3	CSGRQGSTDTQYF	TGCAGCGGGCGACAGGGTAGCACAGATACGCAGTATTTT
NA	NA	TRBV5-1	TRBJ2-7	CASSLEGEAYEQYF	TGCGCCAGCAGCCTGGAGGGTGAAGCCTACGAGCAGTACTTC
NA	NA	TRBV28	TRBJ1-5	CASRDSYQPQHF	TGTGCCAGCAGGGACAGTTATCAGCCCCAGCATTTT
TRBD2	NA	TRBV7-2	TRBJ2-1	CASSSGLAGRGNEQFF	TGTGCCAGCAGCTCCGGACTAGCGGGGCGTGGGAATGAGCAGTTCTTC
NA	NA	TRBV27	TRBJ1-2	CASTWDGDPPPF	TGTGCCAGTACGTGGGACGGCGATCCCCCCCCCTTC
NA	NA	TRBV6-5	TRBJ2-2	CASTYGGGTGELFF	TGTGCCAGCACGTATGGGGGCGGCACCGGGGAGCTGTTTTTT
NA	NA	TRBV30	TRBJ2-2	CAWRMGSGELFF	TGTGCCTGGAGAATGGGATCCGGGGAGCTGTTTTTT
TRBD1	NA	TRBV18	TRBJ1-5	CASSRTGFNQPQHF	TGTGCCAGCTCACGGACAGGGTTCAATCAGCCCCAGCATTTT
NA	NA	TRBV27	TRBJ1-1	CASSSPATEYTEAFF	TGTGCCAGCAGCTCACCCGCGACGGAGTACACTGAAGCTTTCTTT
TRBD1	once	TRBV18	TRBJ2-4	CASSPGDRWDNIQYF	TGTGCCAGCTCACCGGGGGACAGGTGGGACAACATTCAGTACTTC
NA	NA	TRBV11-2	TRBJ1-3	CASGPGTNTIYF	TGTGCCAGCGGTCCTGGAACAAACACCATATATTTT
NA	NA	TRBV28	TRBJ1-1	CASSLYGGTTEAFF	TGTGCCAGCAGTTTATATGGGGGAACAACTGAAGCTTTCTTT
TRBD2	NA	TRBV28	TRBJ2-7	CASSLASGRTYEQYF	TGTGCCAGCAGTTTAGCTAGCGGGAGAACCTACGAGCAGTACTTC
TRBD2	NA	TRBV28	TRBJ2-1	CASNELAGGRGKNEQFF	TGTGCCAGCAACGAACTAGCGGGAGGGCGAGGGAAAAATGAGCAGTTCTTC
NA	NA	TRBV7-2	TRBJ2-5	CASSPHSGGPETQYF	TGTGCCAGCAGCCCCCACTCTGGGGGCCCAGAGACCCAGTACTTC
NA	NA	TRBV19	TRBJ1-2	CASRREGVEYGYTF	TGTGCCAGTAGGCGAGAGGGGGTGGAATATGGCTACACCTTC
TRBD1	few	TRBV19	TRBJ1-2	CASSQRQGLMAGYTF	TGTGCCAGTAGCCAGAGACAGGGTTTGATGGCTGGCTACACCTTC
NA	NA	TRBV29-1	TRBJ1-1	CSVVTVNTEAFF	TGCAGCGTGGTTACAGTGAACACTGAAGCTTTCTTT
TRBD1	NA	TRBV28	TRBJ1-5	CASRNDRDLSQPQHF	TGTGCCAGCAGAAACGACAGGGATTTAAGTCAGCCCCAGCATTTT
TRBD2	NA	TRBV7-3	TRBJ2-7	CASSLTRAGGYEQYF	TGTGCCAGCAGCTTAACGAGAGCGGGGGGCTACGAGCAGTACTTC